Only one count was recorded for the clone carrying this T cell receptor (beta chain). Its antigen is unidentified. PCR employed 60 Vbeta and 13 Jbeta primers. Sequenced by immunoSEQ multiplex PCR; TCRdb stores in-frame clones only, minus some. The profile shows under 300,000 clones, roughly 85% of them singletons. This CDR3 region has 12 residues. Trimming pared 4 bases from V and 5 bases from J, leaving 8 bases between. Germline CDR1 is SGHRS and CDR2 is YFSETQ. The sample comes from a study of cytomegalovirus exposure and HLA in healthy donors. Background on the study: Caucasian-associated ancestry cluster membership applied to over 80% of under 450 genotyped donors.

Points from the study as a whole: Available immune exposure information covered CMV serostatus only.

The specimen sequenced was PBMCs. This chain links TRBV5-1 with TRBJ2-3, with D unclear. This clonotype originated in a man in his forties in good health and CMV-seropositive. CDR3 sequence: CASSVNRDTQYF. DNA for the CDR3: TGCGCCAGCAGCGTTAACAGAGATACGCAGTATTTT.